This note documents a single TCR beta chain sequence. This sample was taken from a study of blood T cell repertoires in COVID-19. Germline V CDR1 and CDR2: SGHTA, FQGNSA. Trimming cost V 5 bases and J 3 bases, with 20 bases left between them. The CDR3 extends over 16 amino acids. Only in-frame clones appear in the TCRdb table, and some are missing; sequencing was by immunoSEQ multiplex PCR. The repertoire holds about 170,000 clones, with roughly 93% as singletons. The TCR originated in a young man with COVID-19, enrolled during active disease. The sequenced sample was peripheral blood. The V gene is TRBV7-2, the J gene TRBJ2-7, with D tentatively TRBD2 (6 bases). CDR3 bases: TGTGCCAGCAGCCTAACCGGGACTTTAGCTAGCTACGAGCAGTACTTC. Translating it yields CASSLTGTLASYEQYF.